This T cell receptor (beta chain) was identified in a study of molecular identifiers for immune sequencing clone quantification. Study observations and caveats: Whereas clones above 20 RNA copies held under 1% of naive-cell molecules, they held over 97% of effector molecules.

The CDR3 contains 13 residues. Germline V gene data show CDR1 as SNHLY and CDR2 as FYNNEI. The V end lost 10 bases, the J end lost 6 bases, and 15 bases lay between the germline ends. Construction of naive CD8 libraries employed about 20,000 to 1,100,000 sorted cells together with 10%, 30% or 50% RNA. As CD8+CD4-CCR7+CD45RA+ cells, naive CD8 T cells were sorted. TCRdb re-called the PCR reads through MiXCR, storing one row per CDR3 protein. This table has 490,000 or so distinct CDR3 sequences, less than 30% appearing once. A word on this clonotype: What it binds is not known.

This TCR was sampled from a human donor in good health. Some libraries in this study had Jurkat cell RNA spiked in. This rearrangement joins TRBV2 to TRBJ2-2; tentatively, D is TRBD1 (6 bases). Sequenced material: naive CD8+ T cells from blood, with Jurkat cell RNA spiked in. As to subset: FACS-sorted CD8+CD4-CCR7+CD45RA+ naive T cells. The CDR3 loop is CAIDTGLSGELFF. CDR3 DNA sequence: TGTGCCATCGATACAGGGTTATCCGGGGAGCTGTTTTTT.